This T cell receptor beta chain appears in the sequencing data of a study of T cell responses to AZD1222 COVID-19 vaccine. Overall study findings and caveats: Donors were largely white British and mainly female; clonal diversity was possibly underestimated.

TCRdb's table, derived via immunoSEQ multiplex PCR, lists solely in-frame clones and lacks some. The sample records 100,000 to 150,000 clones, over 90% being singletons. By proportion, this clone is medium-sized. Its specificity is unknown. This clonotype was sampled from an adult in good health. The specimen comprised peripheral blood, sampled on day 0 of AZD1222 vaccination.

This CDR3 reads CASHRWEGTDTQYF. CDR3 coding DNA: TGTGCCAGCCACCGGTGGGAGGGGACAGATACGCAGTATTTT. The chain employs TRBV3-1 (or the pseudogene TRBV3-2) and TRBJ2-3; 7 bases are a match to TRBD2. J gave up 3 bases and V 8 bases, and 8 bases lay outside the gene matches. The CDR3 contains 14 residues. Germline V lookup: CDR1 LGHDT, CDR2 YNNKEL (reference sequence).